Listed here are 21 T cell receptor beta chains from one sample, sequenced in a study of T cell responses to AZD1222 COVID-19 vaccine. Measured with immunoSEQ multiplex PCR; TCRdb has only the in-frame clones, and not every one. In the table there are about 130,000 clones, over 75% of which are singletons. The sequencing used peripheral blood, collected on day 0 of MenACWY control vaccination. All receptors derive from an adult in good health.

For this clone: One end of the junction fails to match germline, which may point to a read error. The chain couples TRBV10-2 to TRBJ2-1; a possible D gene is TRBD2 (6 bases). From germline, CDR1 is WSHSY and CDR2 SAAADI. The CDR3 covers 18 residues. The CDR3 is CACSPGEIREILYNEQFF. The CDR3 nucleotides are TGCGCCTGCAGCCCCGGGGAAATTCGGGAGATTCTCTACAATGAGCAGTTCTTC.

The J gene is TRBJ1-2, the V gene TRBV3-1 (or the pseudogene TRBV3-2); the D is unclear. V lost 1 base and J lost 6, with 12 bases in between. In germline, CDR1 is LGHDT, CDR2 YNNKEL (reference sequence). The CDR3 length is 14 residues. This CDR3 reads CASSQVGGSNGYTF. CDR3 DNA sequence: TGTGCCAGCAGCCAAGTGGGCGGGAGCAATGGCTACACCTTC.

The CDR3 DNA sequence: TGTGCCAGCAGTTACGACATAACCTCACCCGCTGAAGCTTTCTTT. Its translation is CASSYDITSPAEAFF. This rearrangement joins TRBV6-5 to TRBJ1-1; D gene ambiguous. In germline, CDR1 is MNHEY, CDR2 SVGAGI. This CDR3 has 15 amino acids. The V gene lost 2 bases and the J gene lost 6 bases, with 16 bases spanning the gap.

The chain couples TRBV5-1 to TRBJ2-7; D remains ambiguous. V was cut by 2 bases and J by 0 bases, with 6 bases left in between. CDR3 length: 13 amino acids. Germline CDR1 SGHRS, CDR2 YFSETQ. The CDR3 nucleotides read TGCGCCAGCAGCTTTGGTGACTCCTACGAGCAGTACTTC. Its protein product is CASSFGDSYEQYF.

The chain is built from TRBV5-1 and TRBJ2-1; possibly TRBD1 or TRBD2 for D (5 bases each). The CDR3 extends over 17 amino acids. The germline V gene has CDR1 SGHRS and CDR2 YFSETQ. The V gene lost 4 bases and the J gene lost 6 bases, with 23 bases spanning the gap. The CDR3 DNA follows: TGCGCCAGCAGCACAACAACCGGGACCTATAGGGCCAATGAGCAGTTCTTC. Its protein is CASSTTTGTYRANEQFF.

J is TRBJ2-7 and V is TRBV5-1; a weak D match, TRBD1 (6 bases). This CDR3 has 14 residues. The germline gives CDR1 SGHRS, CDR2 YFSETQ. V lost 4 bases and J 7 bases, leaving 18 bases between the germline ends. The CDR3 loop reads CASSISLGQQEQYF. CDR3 in DNA: TGCGCCAGCAGCATCTCCCTGGGACAACAGGAGCAGTACTTC.

The J gene is TRBJ1-1, the V gene TRBV6-4; 8 bases match TRBD1. The V segment lost 4 bases and the J segment 1 base; nucleotides outside the gene matches: 2. This CDR3 comprises 14 residues. CDR1 MRHNA and CDR2 SNTAGT come from the germline V gene. The CDR3 nucleotides are TGTGCCAGCAGTGCACAGGGGGGGAACACTGAAGCTTTCTTT. This gives the protein CASSAQGGNTEAFF.

V and J are TRBV15 and TRBJ1-2; the match to TRBD1 covers 8 bases. J was trimmed by 7 bases and V by 5 bases; bases with no gene match: 6. The CDR3 has 13 amino acids. Germline V gives CDR1 LNHNV, CDR2 YYDKDF (reference sequence). Here the CDR3 DNA reads TGTGCCACCAGCGTCCGGACAGGGTCTGGCTACACCTTC. Its protein is CATSVRTGSGYTF.

The J gene is TRBJ1-6, the V gene TRBV27; D unclear. Germline CDR1 reads MNHEY; CDR2 reads SMNVEV (reference sequence). The CDR3 is 12 residues long. With 10 bases removed from V and 14 bases from J, the gap between germline ends came to 18 bases. Here the CDR3 DNA reads TGTGCCACCAAAGGGTGGGCCCCCACCCTCCACTTT. Its protein product is CATKGWAPTLHF.

V and J are TRBV27 and TRBJ1-6; D is unresolved. The CDR3 contains 12 residues. Trimming removed 3 bases at V and 9 bases at J, with 6 bases between. Germline V gene data show CDR1 as MNHEY and CDR2 as SMNVEV (reference sequence). This CDR3 reads CASSFPGSPLHF. The CDR3 bases are TGTGCCAGCAGTTTTCCTGGTTCACCCCTCCACTTT.

The V call is TRBV5-1, the J call TRBJ2-6; TRBD2 aligns across 7 bases. The CDR3 spans 19 residues. CDR1 is SGHRS, CDR2 YFSETQ, per germline. V lost 1 base to trimming and J lost 1 base; unmatched junction nucleotides: 11. CDR3 sequence (DNA): TGCGCCAGCAGCTTGCTTGGGGACTACCTTTCATCTGGGGCCAACGTCCTGACTTTC. Its translation: CASSLLGDYLSSGANVLTF. The complete variable domain, with remaining parts taken from reference TRBV5-1 and TRBJ2-6, reads KAGVTQTPRYLIKTRGQQVTLSCSPISGHRSVSWYQQTPGQGLQFLFEYFSETQRNKGNFPGRFSGRQFSNSRSEMNVSTLELGDSALYLCASSLLGDYLSSGANVLTFGAGSRLTVL.

The chain carries TRBV4-1 and TRBJ1-2; D unresolved. CDR1 and CDR2 (germline): MGHRA, YSYEKL. Deletions cut 0 bases from V and 8 bases from J, with 13 bases between. The CDR3 has 14 amino acids. In nucleotides, the CDR3 is TGCGCCAGCAGCCAAGATCGCTTCCCGGCCGGCTACACCTTC. Its protein product is CASSQDRFPAGYTF.

The J gene is TRBJ2-5, the V gene TRBV27, with 12 nucleotides matching TRBD2. CDR3 length: 16 amino acids. The V segment lost 9 bases and the J segment 4 bases; nucleotides outside the gene matches: 12. CDR1 is MNHEY and CDR2 is SMNVEV in the germline V gene (reference sequence). CDR3 nucleotides: TGTGCCAGTTCCCCCAGACTAGCGGGAGAGGGAGAGACCCAGTACTTC. Translated: CASSPRLAGEGETQYF.

The chain joins TRBV7-9 to TRBJ1-2; a possible D gene is TRBD1 (5 bases). The V gene lost 5 bases and the J gene lost 8 bases, with 12 bases spanning the gap. CDR3 length: 12 residues. Germline V gene data show CDR1 as SEHNR and CDR2 as FQNEAQ (reference sequence). In DNA form, the CDR3 reads TGTGCCAGCAGCCGCCAGGGAGAGGGCTACACCTTC. It is translated as CASSRQGEGYTF.

This clone was seen more than once but under ten times. The sample holds other DNA sequences that translate to the same CDR3. The chain uses TRBV28 and TRBJ2-7; no reliable D call. The CDR3 runs 11 residues. V lost 2 bases to trimming and J lost 4 bases, with 3 bases between them. The germline V gene has CDR1 MDHEN and CDR2 SYDVKM. The CDR3 spells CASSLRYEQYF. The CDR3 region has the DNA TGTGCCAGCAGTTTAAGGTACGAGCAGTACTTC.

The V and J genes are TRBV5-6 and TRBJ2-7; the D gene is possibly TRBD1 (5 bases). The germline V gene has CDR1 SGHDT and CDR2 YYEEEE. V lost 4 bases to trimming and J lost 1 base, with 9 bases between them. The CDR3 has 13 residues. DNA of the CDR3: TGTGCCAGCAGCCCCCGACAGTCCTACGAGCAGTACTTC. Translation gives CASSPRQSYEQYF.

This clone was observed a handful of times. V is TRBV2 and J is TRBJ2-3; no reliable D call. Looked up from germline, CDR1 is SNHLY and CDR2 is FYNNEI. This CDR3 has 13 amino acids. The germline V and J ends were trimmed by 7 bases and 5 bases, with 13 bases remaining between them. The CDR3, as DNA: TGTGCCAGCACTACCCCCAAGCAAGATACGCAGTATTTT. Its protein product is CASTTPKQDTQYF. Complete variable domain (other parts from reference TRBV2 and TRBJ2-3): EPEVTQTPSHQVTQMGQEVILRCVPISNHLYFYWYRQILGQKVEFLVSFYNNEISEKSEIFDDQFSVERPDGSNFTLKIRSTKLEDSAMYFCASTTPKQDTQYFGPGTRLTVL.

The chain has TRBV11-2 and TRBJ2-7; TRBD1 agrees at 10 bases. The germline V gene encodes CDR1 SGHAT and CDR2 FQNNGV. This CDR3 is 15 amino acids long. V lost 0 bases, J lost 5 bases, and 4 bases stayed unmatched. Written as DNA, the CDR3 is TGTGCCAGCAGCTTAGAGGGGACAGGGGACCACGAGCAGTACTTC. This sequence encodes CASSLEGTGDHEQYF.

The J gene is TRBJ2-1, the V gene TRBV11-3; D is perhaps TRBD1 or TRBD2 (5 bases each). CDR1 and CDR2 from the germline V gene are SGHNT and YENEEA. The CDR3 covers 17 residues. V was shortened by 0 bases and J by 6 bases, with 18 bases between the two germline ends. CDR3 bases: TGTGCCAGCAGCTTAGACCCCGGGGCTGATGGGACCAATGAGCAGTTCTTC. The encoded protein is CASSLDPGADGTNEQFF.

The V and J genes are TRBV9 and TRBJ1-6; the D is unclear. There are 17 residues in the CDR3. Trimming left V 2 bases short and J 0 bases short, with 12 bases between. Germline CDR1 and CDR2: SGDLS and YYNGEE. The CDR3 protein is CASSVRATSSYNSPLHF. The CDR3 nucleotides read TGTGCCAGCAGCGTCCGGGCCACGAGCTCCTATAATTCACCCCTCCACTTT.

This clone has only a few counts. This chain connects TRBV2 to TRBJ2-5, with 9 bases matching TRBD2. The V and J ends lost 9 bases and 5 bases, in that order; junction bases with no gene match: 7. Germline V lookup: CDR1 SNHLY, CDR2 FYNNEI. This CDR3 has 13 amino acids. Here the CDR3 DNA reads TGTGCCAGGAGTAGCGGGAGCGGGGAGACCCAGTACTTC. It is translated as CARSSGSGETQYF.